This T cell receptor beta chain was sequenced during a study of T-cell memory formation after mild COVID-19. General study points: Clones contracting across day 15 to 85 had a balanced CD4/CD8 profile; later expanding clones leaned CD4+.

TCRalpha and TCRbeta libraries used 5'RACE with constant-segment primers and UMIs. Using its own MiXCR run on the 5' RACE reads, TCRdb lists one record per CDR3 protein. The profile covers under 200,000 distinct CDR3 sequences, with roughly 13% appearing a single time and about 3.6% taken by the ten largest. This CDR3 comprises 14 residues. Germline CDR1 and CDR2: KGHDR and SFDVKD. With V trimmed by 5 bases and J by 6 bases, 5 bases remained unmatched. This clonotype was counted many times. Its antigen is not identified. This TCR was recovered from a man aged 18-30 years who had mild COVID-19 (a few samples of this study predate the infection). Cell type and time point are not known. The sequenced sample was PBMCs or a T cell subset sorted from them (not recorded which). The chain has TRBV24-1 and TRBJ2-3, with 9 bases that match TRBD1. The CDR3 reads CATSVGQGGDTQYF. CDR3 nucleotide sequence: TGTGCCACCAGTGTGGGACAGGGAGGGGATACGCAGTATTTT.